The 15 T cell receptor beta chains in this list originate from one sample, sequenced in a study of blood T cell repertoires in COVID-19. Sequencing was performed with immunoSEQ multiplex PCR; in TCRdb, only in-frame clones are kept and a portion is missing. The table has 150,000 to 200,000 clones, about four fifths seen once. Sequencing was performed on peripheral blood. The receptors here all came from a woman aged 65 to 85 with acute or convalescent COVID-19.

The V and J genes are TRBV4-1 and TRBJ1-5; no firm D call. Trimming pared 0 bases from V and 5 bases from J, leaving 14 bases between. The CDR3 has 16 amino acids. Per germline, CDR1 MGHRA and CDR2 YSYEKL. The CDR3 region is CASSQDEFGDYQPQHF. The CDR3, as DNA: TGCGCCAGCAGCCAAGATGAGTTCGGTGACTATCAGCCCCAGCATTTT.

The chain links TRBV18 to TRBJ2-7, with D maybe TRBD2 (6 bases). With 3 bases removed from V and 6 bases from J, the gap between germline ends came to 21 bases. CDR3 length equals 16 residues. Germline V lookup: CDR1 KGHSH, CDR2 LQKENI. Here the CDR3 reads CASSPGLSDSTSEQYF. CDR3 DNA sequence: TGTGCCAGCTCACCGGGACTGTCGGACTCTACCTCCGAGCAGTACTTC.

This clone was counted a few times. J is TRBJ1-5 and V is TRBV4-1; possible D gene TRBD1, 5 bases. Germline V gene data show CDR1 as MGHRA and CDR2 as YSYEKL. The CDR3 has 15 amino acids. V was clipped by 1 base and J by 2 bases, with 9 bases between them. DNA for the CDR3: TGCGCCAGCAGCCAAGGGGGCGTGGGCAATCAGCCCCAGCATTTT. This gives the protein CASSQGGVGNQPQHF.

This clone was detected once. The V and J genes are TRBV19 and TRBJ1-1, with D uncertain. The CDR3 covers 12 residues. The germline V gene encodes CDR1 LNHDA and CDR2 SQIVND (reference sequence). V lost 4 bases, J lost 1 base, and 4 bases lay in between. CDR3 residues: CASSKRNTEAFF. In nucleotides, the CDR3 is TGTGCCAGTAGTAAGAGGAACACTGAAGCTTTCTTT.

The rearrangement uses TRBV10-3 and TRBJ1-4; D is uncertain. This CDR3 spans 13 amino acids. CDR1 and CDR2 from the germline V gene are ENHRY and SYGVKD. Trimming left V 0 bases short and J 12 bases short, with 11 bases between. In DNA, the CDR3 is TGTGCCATCAGTGAGTCGATCCTCGGGGAACTGTTTTTT. Protein: CAISESILGELFF.

The chain is built from TRBV4-1 and TRBJ2-5, with TRBD2 identical over 13 bases. The CDR3 consists of 16 residues. With V trimmed by 1 base and J by 2 bases, 1 base remained unmatched. Germline V lookup: CDR1 MGHRA, CDR2 YSYEKL. The CDR3 loop reads CASSQGLAGGQETQYF. The CDR3 nucleotides read TGCGCCAGCAGCCAAGGACTAGCGGGAGGTCAAGAGACCCAGTACTTC.

V usage is TRBV18 and J usage is TRBJ2-3, with unresolved D. Germline-derived CDR1 and CDR2 are KGHSH and LQKENI. Trimming cost V 6 bases and J 0 bases, with 7 bases left between them. The CDR3 length is 13 residues. The CDR3 protein is CASSRPSTDTQYF. CDR3 bases: TGTGCCAGCTCGCGGCCTAGCACAGATACGCAGTATTTT.

The V gene is TRBV29-1, the J gene TRBJ1-2; D possibly corresponds to TRBD1 (6 bases). Germline V lookup: CDR1 SQVTM, CDR2 ANQGSEA. The V end lost 7 bases, the J end lost 0 bases, and 12 bases lay between the germline ends. The CDR3 length is 13 residues. The CDR3 is CSAATGANYGYTF. For the CDR3, the DNA is TGCAGCGCTGCGACAGGAGCTAACTATGGCTACACCTTC.

V usage is TRBV5-5 and J usage is TRBJ1-2; D ambiguous. This CDR3 is 14 amino acids long. The germline V gene has CDR1 SGHKS and CDR2 YYEKEE (reference sequence). V lost 0 bases and J lost 1, with 7 bases in between. CDR3 loop: CASSLGAGNYGYTF. The CDR3 region has the DNA TGTGCCAGCAGCTTGGGGGCGGGTAACTATGGCTACACCTTC. The full variable domain, with the rest looked up from reference TRBV5-5 and TRBJ1-2, is DAGVTQSPTHLIKTRGQQVTLRCSPISGHKSVSWYQQVLGQGPQFIFQYYEKEERGRGNFPDRFSARQFPNYSSELNVNALLLGDSALYLCASSLGAGNYGYTFGSGTRLTVV.

In DNA, the CDR3 is TGCGCCAGCTCCATTGACCCGGACACCTACGAGCAGTACTTC. It specifies CASSIDPDTYEQYF. The chain links TRBV5-1 to TRBJ2-7; a possible D gene is TRBD1 (5 bases). This CDR3 contains 14 residues. CDR1 and CDR2 from the germline V gene are SGHRS and YFSETQ. V was trimmed by 7 bases and J by 2 bases, leaving 16 bases between them.

This clone came up a few times. This chain uses TRBV6-5 with TRBJ1-1; D is ambiguous. V was pared by 5 bases and J by 0 bases, with 13 bases between. From germline, CDR1 is MNHEY and CDR2 SVGAGI. This CDR3 has 15 amino acids. The CDR3: CASSPPAGMNTEAFF. As DNA, the CDR3 is TGTGCCAGCAGTCCCCCCGCGGGCATGAACACTGAAGCTTTCTTT.

The J gene is TRBJ1-2, the V gene TRBV7-2; D perhaps matches TRBD1 (5 bases). CDR1 SGHTA and CDR2 FQGNSA come from the germline V gene. V shed 1 base and J shed 4 bases, with 7 bases lying between them. There are 13 residues in the CDR3. The CDR3 coding sequence is TGTGCCAGCAGCTTAGGACAGCGCTATGGCTACACCTTC. It translates to CASSLGQRYGYTF.

This clone was counted a single time. This sequence joins TRBV4-1 and TRBJ2-2; no clear D gene. This CDR3 has 15 residues. Germline V gives CDR1 MGHRA, CDR2 YSYEKL. V was cut by 1 base and J by 2 bases, with 8 bases left in between. CDR3 region: CASSQVHSNTGELFF. The DNA of the CDR3 is TGCGCCAGCAGCCAAGTTCACAGTAACACCGGGGAGCTGTTTTTT.

This clone was seen only once. The chain recombines TRBV5-5 with TRBJ1-3, with D uncertain. Germline V gene lookup returns CDR1 SGHKS and CDR2 YYEKEE (reference sequence). The CDR3 length is 16 residues. Trimming took 1 base from V and 0 from J, leaving 11 bases between them. The CDR3 nucleotides are TGTGCCAGCAGCTTGACGGCCGGACTCTCTGGAAACACCATATATTTT. This encodes CASSLTAGLSGNTIYF. The full variable domain, its missing parts supplied by reference TRBV5-5 and TRBJ1-3, is DAGVTQSPTHLIKTRGQQVTLRCSPISGHKSVSWYQQVLGQGPQFIFQYYEKEERGRGNFPDRFSARQFPNYSSELNVNALLLGDSALYLCASSLTAGLSGNTIYFGEGSWLTVV.

The rearrangement uses TRBV28 and TRBJ1-5, with TRBD1 as a possible D gene (5 bases). Germline-derived CDR1 and CDR2 are MDHEN and SYDVKM. The length of the CDR3 is 12 residues. V gave up 6 bases and J gave up 6 bases, with 9 bases separating them. This CDR3 is CASREGFQPQHF. CDR3 DNA sequence: TGTGCCAGCAGGGAGGGGTTTCAGCCCCAGCATTTT.